A selection of T cell receptor beta chains follows, all from one sample in a study of PD-L1 blockade in urothelial cancer. TCRdb keeps only in-frame clones here, not all; method: immunoSEQ multiplex PCR. The sample yields some 100,000 clones, roughly nine tenths seen once. The specimen comprised PBMCs, sampled around atezolizumab (anti-PD-L1) treatment. These receptor sequences come from a woman older than 75 with urothelial cancer. Each CDR3 is given with its conserved first and last residue. Each record gives: J gene, D gene, clone size, V gene, CDR3 DNA, CDR3 protein. The D gene is left open where the match is weak. For some rows the clone size is stated as once, few or many, or as a class when expanded; others skip it.

j_call: TRBJ1-1
d_call: TRBD1
clone_size: few
v_call: TRBV18
cdr3_nt: TGTGCCAGCTCACCGGACAGGGGCACTGAAGCTTTCTTT
cdr3_aa: CASSPDRGTEAFF

j_call: TRBJ1-4
d_call: -
clone_size: -
v_call: TRBV28
cdr3_nt: TGTGCCAGCAAGTCAGGGATTAATGAAAAACTGTTTTTT
cdr3_aa: CASKSGINEKLFF

j_call: TRBJ2-1
d_call: TRBD2
clone_size: -
v_call: TRBV5-4
cdr3_nt: TGTGCCAGTAGTAGGACTAGCGGGAGTTGGGATGAGCAGTTCTTC
cdr3_aa: CASSRTSGSWDEQFF

j_call: TRBJ2-7
d_call: TRBD1
clone_size: -
v_call: TRBV6-5
cdr3_nt: TGTGCCAGCAGCGTTGACAGGGATCCTCCCTACGAGCAGTACTTC
cdr3_aa: CASSVDRDPPYEQYF

j_call: TRBJ2-5
d_call: TRBD2
clone_size: -
v_call: TRBV28
cdr3_nt: TGTGCCAGCAGCCTCGGACTAGCGGGAGATGGTGTAGAGACCCAGTACTTC
cdr3_aa: CASSLGLAGDGVETQYF

j_call: TRBJ1-1
d_call: TRBD1
clone_size: -
v_call: TRBV29-1
cdr3_nt: TGCAGCGCCAAAGAGACAGGGTCCACTGAAGCTTTCTTT
cdr3_aa: CSAKETGSTEAFF

j_call: TRBJ2-3
d_call: -
clone_size: -
v_call: TRBV5-5
cdr3_nt: TGTGCCAGCAGCCCAACCGGAAGGACTACAGATACGCAGTATTTT
cdr3_aa: CASSPTGRTTDTQYF

j_call: TRBJ1-2
d_call: -
clone_size: -
v_call: TRBV1
cdr3_nt: TGCACCAGCAGCCTTATACAGGTTAACTATGGCTACACCTTC
cdr3_aa: CTSSLIQVNYGYTF

j_call: TRBJ1-2
d_call: TRBD1
clone_size: -
v_call: TRBV28
cdr3_nt: TGTGCCAGCAGTTTCCAGGGGGCGGGAAGCTATGGCTACACCTTC
cdr3_aa: CASSFQGAGSYGYTF

j_call: TRBJ1-1
d_call: -
clone_size: few
v_call: TRBV7-9
cdr3_nt: TGTGCCAGCAGCTACCACTTCGAGGGCCTTGAAGCTTTCTTT
cdr3_aa: CASSYHFEGLEAFF

j_call: TRBJ1-2
d_call: -
clone_size: -
v_call: TRBV9
cdr3_nt: TGTGCCAGCAGCGCCCCGGGTGGCTACACCTTC
cdr3_aa: CASSAPGGYTF

j_call: TRBJ2-7
d_call: -
clone_size: -
v_call: TRBV6-5
cdr3_nt: TGTGCCAGCGGCACCTACGAGCAGTACTTC
cdr3_aa: CASGTYEQYF

j_call: TRBJ2-5
d_call: -
clone_size: -
v_call: TRBV9
cdr3_nt: TGTGCCAGCAGCTCAGAGAGGGAGACCCAGTACTTC
cdr3_aa: CASSSERETQYF

j_call: TRBJ2-1
d_call: TRBD2
clone_size: -
v_call: TRBV25-1
cdr3_nt: TGTGCCAGCAGTGCAGCAGCGGGAGAGCAGTTCTTC
cdr3_aa: CASSAAAGEQFF

j_call: TRBJ1-2
d_call: -
clone_size: -
v_call: TRBV10-3
cdr3_nt: TGTGCCATCAGTGAGGGGCTCAACTATGGCTACACCTTC
cdr3_aa: CAISEGLNYGYTF

j_call: TRBJ1-1
d_call: TRBD1
clone_size: -
v_call: TRBV19
cdr3_nt: TGTGCCACCATCCCTCGACAGGGGAGGAACACTGAAGCTTTCTTT
cdr3_aa: CATIPRQGRNTEAFF

j_call: TRBJ2-1
d_call: TRBD2
clone_size: -
v_call: TRBV19
cdr3_nt: TGTGCCAGTAGTATCTCTAGCGGGAAGAGGCACAATGAGCAGTTCTTC
cdr3_aa: CASSISSGKRHNEQFF

j_call: TRBJ1-3
d_call: -
clone_size: -
v_call: TRBV5-5
cdr3_nt: TGTGCCAGCAGCCTGGAGGGAGGCTCTGGAAACACCATATATTTT
cdr3_aa: CASSLEGGSGNTIYF

j_call: TRBJ2-5
d_call: -
clone_size: -
v_call: TRBV13
cdr3_nt: TGTGCCAGCAGCTACACAGGGGAGGTTCGAGAGACCCAGTACTTC
cdr3_aa: CASSYTGEVRETQYF

j_call: TRBJ1-3
d_call: -
clone_size: -
v_call: TRBV5-1
cdr3_nt: TGCGCCAGCAGCTTGGGAGATCCTGGAAACACCATATATTTT
cdr3_aa: CASSLGDPGNTIYF

j_call: TRBJ2-7
d_call: TRBD1
clone_size: -
v_call: TRBV28
cdr3_nt: TGTGCCAGCAGTTTTTCCGGACAGGGAAGAAGGGACGAGCAGTACTTC
cdr3_aa: CASSFSGQGRRDEQYF

j_call: TRBJ1-5
d_call: TRBD1
clone_size: few
v_call: TRBV28
cdr3_nt: TGTGCCAGCAGCGGCGGGACAGGCAGGGTTCAGCCCCAGCATTTT
cdr3_aa: CASSGGTGRVQPQHF

j_call: TRBJ2-1
d_call: -
clone_size: -
v_call: TRBV29-1
cdr3_nt: TGCAGCGTTGAAAGGGGCGACACACACAATGAGCAGTTCTTC
cdr3_aa: CSVERGDTHNEQFF

j_call: TRBJ1-2
d_call: -
clone_size: -
v_call: TRBV30
cdr3_nt: TGTGCCTGGAGTGTACCCGGGGAAGGCGGCTACACCTTC
cdr3_aa: CAWSVPGEGGYTF

j_call: TRBJ1-5
d_call: TRBD1
clone_size: -
v_call: TRBV5-5
cdr3_nt: TGTGCCAGCAGCTCCTCACAGGGGGCGCAAGGGCAGCCCCAGCATTTT
cdr3_aa: CASSSSQGAQGQPQHF

j_call: TRBJ1-1
d_call: -
clone_size: -
v_call: TRBV5-1
cdr3_nt: TGCGCCAGCAGCTTGGCCGGCAGGGAAGCTTTCTTT
cdr3_aa: CASSLAGREAFF